This T cell receptor (beta chain) emerged from a study of patients and donors after allogeneic stem cell transplantation. TCRdb reprocessed the RT-PCR reads with MiXCR, giving one entry per CDR3 protein. The table includes a few hundred thousand distinct CDR3 sequences, roughly 38% detected once. The CDR3 totals 13 residues. Deletions cut 3 bases from V and 2 bases from J, with 10 bases between. The germline V gene encodes CDR1 DFQATT and CDR2 SNEGSKA (reference sequence). The source material was blood, either unsorted or a sorted T cell fraction (not recorded which). The rearrangement uses TRBV20-1 and TRBJ1-2; the D is unclear. The TCR comes from a human donor who was either an allogeneic HSCT recipient or a stem cell or donor lymphocyte infusion donor (not recorded which). It is not recorded whose cells these are; they may come from a transplant donor. CDR3 sequence (DNA): TGCAGTGCTAGTACGCCACCCAACTATGGCTACACCTTC. Amino acids: CSASTPPNYGYTF.